The 2 T cell receptor beta chains in this list originate from one sample, sequenced in a study of cytomegalovirus exposure and HLA in healthy donors. Both 60 Vbeta primers and 13 Jbeta primers went into the PCR. Assay: immunoSEQ multiplex PCR; the TCRdb copy retains only in-frame clones and omits some. Of 100,000 to 140,000 clones listed, 77% are singletons. Material for sequencing was PBMCs. The receptors were gathered from a male donor in good health and CMV-seronegative.

The chain has TRBV27 and TRBJ1-5; D gene unclear. Germline assignment: CDR1 MNHEY and CDR2 SMNVEV (reference sequence). There are 16 residues in the CDR3. Between the trimmed V and J ends, which lost 6 bases and 4 bases, there was a span of 19 bases. CDR3 nucleotide sequence: TGTGCCAGCAGAGATTCCACGGGGAATCAGAATCAGCCCCAGCATTTT. Amino acid sequence: CASRDSTGNQNQPQHF.

J is TRBJ1-5 and V is TRBV19, with 7 positions matching TRBD1. The J segment lost 7 bases and the V segment lost 7 bases, leaving 16 bases of the junction unmatched. Germline loops: CDR1 LNHDA, CDR2 SQIVND (reference sequence). The length of the CDR3 is 16 residues. Written as DNA, the CDR3 is TGTGCCAGTAATACCCCGACAGGGCCCTTGGGGCAGCCCCAGCATTTT. Protein: CASNTPTGPLGQPQHF.